This T cell receptor (beta chain) appears in the sequencing data of a study of shared clonotypes between healthy human individuals. Study-level results: Despite large depth, sorted-subset datasets appeared incompletely sequenced.

CD45RO-negative, CCR7-positively selected cells formed the naive CD8 fraction, excluding terminally differentiated effector memory CD45RA+ cells. There are 13 residues in the CDR3. CDR1 is SQVTM and CDR2 is ANQGSEA in the germline V gene. Trimming took off 5 bases at V and 0 bases at J, with 7 bases between the two ends. Comment on this clone: As yet, its antigen is unknown.

Measured with immunoSEQ multiplex PCR; TCRdb has only the in-frame clones, and not every one. This table holds over 2 million clones, about 95% found once. The specimen sequenced was naive CD8+ T cells sorted from blood. This chain joins TRBV29-1 and TRBJ2-2; no reliable D call. This clonotype was obtained from a man aged 18 to 30 in good health. CDR3 amino acids: CSVFPSNTGELFF. The CDR3 DNA is TGCAGCGTTTTCCCCTCGAACACCGGGGAGCTGTTTTTT.